Presented here are 12 T cell receptor beta chains from one specimen sequenced in a study of blood T cells in healthy people across ages. Using a J-beta primer mix together with a sample-barcoded 5' primer, a second PCR was run for about 6 to 12 cycles. One entry per CDR3 protein, called by TCRdb with MiXCR from the 5' RACE reads. The profile covers about 1.1 million distinct CDR3 sequences, with 35% to 40% appearing a single time and around 13% taken by the ten largest. The sequenced material came from blood. The receptor source for this set is a man between 18 and 29 years old in good health.

The V call is TRBV19, the J call TRBJ1-2; D is unclear. CDR1 and CDR2 (germline): LNHDA, SQIVND (reference sequence). The germline V and J ends were trimmed by 6 bases and 3 bases, with 17 bases remaining between them. CDR3 size: 15 residues. DNA for the CDR3: TGTGCCAGTAGACCAAAGGGAACAGACGACTATGGCTACACCTTC. It yields the protein CASRPKGTDDYGYTF.

The CDR3 nucleotides read TGTGCCAGCAGCCAAAGTGTGACGGCCTACGAGCAGTACTTC. Its translation: CASSQSVTAYEQYF. The J gene is TRBJ2-7, the V gene TRBV7-9; D not resolved. V was cut by 5 bases and J by 2 bases, with 13 bases left in between. The CDR3 extends over 14 amino acids. CDR1 and CDR2 (germline): SEHNR, FQNEAQ (reference sequence).

The genes are TRBV6-1 and TRBJ1-2; no reliable D call. V lost 1 base and J lost 10, with 7 bases in between. Germline CDR1 and CDR2: MNHNS and SASEGT. The CDR3 is 11 residues long. The CDR3, as DNA: TGTGCCAGCAGTGAAGTAGGCCCCTACACCTTC. Its protein product is CASSEVGPYTF.

This sequence joins TRBV2 and TRBJ1-4; 11 nucleotides agree with TRBD1. J lost 7 bases, V lost 6 bases, and 4 bases had no gene match. This CDR3 has 14 residues. Per the germline V gene, CDR1 is SNHLY and CDR2 is FYNNEI. Here the CDR3 DNA reads TGTGCCAGCAGGCCCGGGACAGGGGGTGAAAAACTGTTTTTT. As protein: CASRPGTGGEKLFF.

The V call is TRBV7-8, the J call TRBJ2-7; TRBD1 matches at 8 bases. The germline gives CDR1 SGHVS, CDR2 FQNEAQ. The V segment lost 1 base and the J segment 7 bases; nucleotides outside the gene matches: 18. This CDR3 comprises 18 residues. The CDR3 is CASSLGVNLGQGNNEQYF. The CDR3 DNA sequence: TGTGCCAGCAGCTTAGGGGTAAATTTAGGACAGGGCAACAATGAGCAGTACTTC.

The count of this clonotype is one. Since a much larger clone is just one base distant, this may be a read error. The chain couples TRBV4-3 to TRBJ2-1; 8 positions match TRBD2. The CDR3 has 17 amino acids. Losses at the gene ends were 0 bases for V and 9 bases for J; bases not matched to a gene: 13. Germline V gene sequence: CDR1 LGHNA, CDR2 YSLEER. The CDR3 DNA reads as TGCGCCAGCAGCCAAGACCCCTTAGCGGGGAGTTTCGGTGAGCAGTTCTTC. Amino acid sequence: CASSQDPLAGSFGEQFF.

On this clonotype: This sequence may be a read error, since a much larger clone differs from it by one base. This sequence joins TRBV7-3 and TRBJ2-1; TRBD2 matches at 12 bases. This CDR3 spans 16 amino acids. Germline V lookup: CDR1 SGHTA, CDR2 FQGTGA. The J segment lost 2 bases and the V segment lost 5 bases, leaving 4 bases of the junction unmatched. The CDR3 DNA is TGTGCCAGCAGCCGTACTAGCGGGAGGACCTACAATGAGCAGTTCTTC. This translates into CASSRTSGRTYNEQFF.

The genes are TRBV27 and TRBJ2-5; 12 nucleotides match TRBD1. The CDR3 has 15 amino acids. V lost 0 bases, J lost 11 bases, and 7 bases stayed unmatched. Germline CDR1 and CDR2: MNHEY and SMNVEV (reference sequence). In DNA, the CDR3 is TGTGCCAGCAGTTTATCAGGGACAGGGGGCATTGAGCAGTACTTC. This codes for CASSLSGTGGIEQYF.

This clonotype has more than one count but fewer than ten. The chain has TRBV5-1 and TRBJ1-1; no definite D call. Trimming pared 5 bases from V and 13 bases from J, leaving 15 bases between. CDR1 and CDR2 from the germline V gene are SGHRS and YFSETQ. The CDR3 is 11 amino acids. The CDR3 is CASRADGRDFF. In DNA form, the CDR3 reads TGCGCCAGCAGGGCGGACGGGAGGGATTTCTTT.

This clonotype came up many times. The chain has TRBV10-3 and TRBJ1-6, with unresolved D. This CDR3 region has 14 residues. CDR1 ENHRY and CDR2 SYGVKD come from the germline V gene. Between the trimmed V and J ends, which lost 2 bases and 1 base, there was a span of 3 bases. This CDR3 reads CAISELSYNSPLHF. The CDR3 DNA follows: TGTGCCATCAGTGAGCTATCCTATAATTCACCCCTCCACTTT.

The sample holds a few counts of this clonotype. The chain has TRBV29-1 and TRBJ1-2, with D unresolved. The CDR3 has 11 residues. Germline CDR1 reads SQVTM; CDR2 reads ANQGSEA. Trimming took off 6 bases at V and 1 base at J, with 6 bases between the two ends. As DNA, the CDR3 is TGCAGCGTACAAGTTAACTATGGCTACACCTTC. Translated, it gives CSVQVNYGYTF.

The J gene is TRBJ2-1, the V gene TRBV2; D could derive from TRBD1 or TRBD2 (6 bases each). The V end lost 7 bases, the J end lost 6 bases, and 13 bases lay between the germline ends. CDR1 and CDR2 from the germline V gene are SNHLY and FYNNEI. The CDR3 is 13 residues long. CDR3 nucleotides: TGTGCCAGCAAGGGGGGTTTCGGCAATGAGCAGTTCTTC. This sequence encodes CASKGGFGNEQFF.